A selection of T cell receptor beta chains follows, all from one sample in a study of cytomegalovirus exposure and HLA in healthy donors. Profiled with immunoSEQ multiplex PCR; TCRdb holds only in-frame clones, not every one. Seen here are approximately 130,000 clones, roughly 82% observed once, and the top ten hold about 2.5%. The sequencing input was PBMCs. These receptors all come from a man aged 50 to 60 in good health and CMV-seronegative. CDR3s include the opening cysteine and the closing phenylalanine or tryptophan. Each record gives: CDR3 length, J gene, V gene, CDR3 protein.

17 | TRBJ1-6 | TRBV30 | CAWSANPGGGPNSPLHF
13 | TRBJ1-5 | TRBV7-2 | CASSGQGYQPQHF
13 | TRBJ1-6 | TRBV7-9 | CATDGTGNSPLHF
14 | TRBJ2-7 | TRBV18 | CASSRRQGPYEQYF
13 | TRBJ2-7 | TRBV18 | CASSQGQLYEQYF
14 | TRBJ1-2 | TRBV15 | CATSRRQGDYGYTF
14 | TRBJ1-1 | TRBV7-2 | CASSVDRDNTEAFF
15 | TRBJ2-3 | TRBV6-6 | CASSPGDTRTDTQYF
15 | TRBJ2-2 | TRBV6-1 | CASTTSGGFTGELFF
13 | TRBJ1-6 | TRBV5-1 | CASSLGYNSPLHF
12 | TRBJ2-2 | TRBV29-1 | CSVGEGTGELFF
12 | TRBJ1-2 | TRBV6-1 | CASSERQGGYTF
13 | TRBJ1-2 | TRBV30 | CAWSQDMNYGYTF
13 | TRBJ1-6 | TRBV5-1 | CASSLDSNSPLHF
11 | TRBJ2-7 | TRBV5-6 | CASSNYYEQYF
13 | TRBJ1-5 | TRBV4-1 | CASSPQGDQPQHF
18 | TRBJ1-6 | TRBV4-2 | CASSQYTGGPTYNSPLHF
14 | TRBJ2-7 | TRBV5-1 | CASSLAGQGYEQYF
16 | NA | TRBV4-2 | CASSQDGGAGIYEQYF
13 | TRBJ2-7 | TRBV5-1 | CASSFQRTYEQYF
14 | TRBJ1-4 | TRBV6-1 | CASRESVVREKLFF
15 | TRBJ2-4 | TRBV10-1 | CASSESRGGVNIQYF
15 | TRBJ2-1 | TRBV7-2 | CASSLVASGGNEQFF
16 | TRBJ1-1 | TRBV7-8 | CASTLGGPGWNTEAFF
16 | TRBJ1-4 | TRBV4-2 | CASSQEETGSNEKLFF
17 | TRBJ2-6 | TRBV5-8 | CASSYDRGSSGANVLTF
14 | TRBJ2-7 | TRBV15 | CATSHSGGPNEQYF
15 | TRBJ2-3 | TRBV2 | CASGTIFFSTDTQYF
14 | TRBJ2-3 | TRBV7-3 | CASSFGGLVDTQYF
15 | TRBJ1-2 | TRBV7-2 | CASSLGQFSWDGYTF
13 | TRBJ2-7 | TRBV5-6 | CASSAEDSYEQYF
17 | TRBJ1-1 | TRBV18 | CASSFSGQGGSRTEAFF
16 | TRBJ2-2 | TRBV11-3 | CASSLGQGLATGELFF
14 | TRBJ1-1 | TRBV6-1 | CASSEAGGDTEAFF
23 | TRBJ2-5 | TRBV5-1 | CASSLVMLSLGTKVRLYQETQYF
16 | TRBJ2-2 | TRBV19 | CASLRDASGGTGELFF
16 | TRBJ1-6 | TRBV15 | CATSRDGGLNNSPLHF
15 | TRBJ1-5 | TRBV5-1 | CASSLTGLSNQPQHF
14 | TRBJ1-1 | TRBV10-2 | CASSAVLSNTEAFF
14 | TRBJ2-1 | TRBV29-1 | CSSLLAGGYNEQFF
15 | TRBJ1-2 | TRBV9 | CASSQSGGVNYGYTF
16 | TRBJ1-1 | TRBV18 | CASSPLNPGPNTEAFF
11 | TRBJ1-2 | TRBV2 | CASGTMGGYTF
16 | TRBJ2-2 | TRBV25-1 | CASSPGGRGITGELFF
14 | TRBJ1-5 | TRBV2 | CASSLFGHNQPQHF
14 | TRBJ1-5 | TRBV19 | CASSIGTGNQPQHF
15 | TRBJ2-2 | TRBV19 | CASSITSANTGELFF
17 | TRBJ2-1 | TRBV4-2 | CASSQDRAGGPYNEQFF
14 | TRBJ2-2 | TRBV5-1 | CASSLAGNTGELFF
15 | TRBJ2-2 | TRBV27 | CASSVGQGVTGELFF
15 | TRBJ1-1 | TRBV7-9 | CASSAPTDMNTEAFF
16 | TRBJ2-1 | TRBV18 | CASSSRLAGAVQEQFF
14 | TRBJ1-2 | TRBV14 | CASSQGRRSSGYTF
18 | TRBJ2-7 | TRBV29-1 | CSVCGLFGAWGVSYEQYF
12 | TRBJ2-1 | TRBV6-1 | CAGRTDYNEQFF
15 | NA | TRBV5-5 | CASSFGGQGTHEQYF
14 | TRBJ1-1 | TRBV5-4 | CASSLSDRGYDAFF
14 | TRBJ2-7 | TRBV5-1 | CASSLDRGSYEQYF
14 | TRBJ1-1 | TRBV4-1 | CASSQDRQGGEAFF
14 | TRBJ1-1 | TRBV7-9 | CASSFTGGSTEAFF